This entry lists 6 T cell receptor beta chains sequenced from one sample in a study of T cells in Graves' hyperthyroidism and ophthalmopathy. Amplification of TCR beta CDR3 regions used RNA as the template. First-round RT-PCR of the TCR CDR3 relied on the HTBI primer set. Each CDR3 protein gets one entry after TCRdb re-called the multiplex PCR reads with MiXCR. The table records 530,000 or so distinct CDR3 sequences, under 60% of them present only once. Input material: peripheral blood or thyroid tissue (not recorded which). These receptors came from a woman younger than 30 with Graves' hyperthyroidism.

This clonotype was seen many times. The genes are TRBV19 and TRBJ2-5, with TRBD2 matching over 9 bases. This CDR3 region has 16 residues. The germline CDR1 and CDR2 sequences are LNHDA and SQIVND (reference sequence). V lost 5 bases to trimming and J lost 5 bases; unmatched junction nucleotides: 12. The CDR3: CASSPVGREGLETQYF. CDR3 DNA: TGTGCCAGTAGTCCCGTTGGGCGGGAGGGCCTGGAGACCCAGTACTTC.

The V and J genes are TRBV6-2 or TRBV6-3 and TRBJ2-7; the D gene is possibly TRBD2 (5 bases). The CDR3 extends over 14 amino acids. Trimming removed 6 bases from V and 5 bases from J, with 17 bases in between. CDR1 is MNHEY and CDR2 is SVGEGT in the germline V gene. The CDR3 nucleotides are TGTGCCAGCAGGGCATCGGGGTTAGGGAACGAGCAGTACTTC. It yields the protein CASRASGLGNEQYF.

The rearrangement links TRBV7-9 to TRBJ1-1; no clear D gene. Germline V gene data show CDR1 as SEHNR and CDR2 as FQNEAQ (reference sequence). This CDR3 is 12 amino acids long. V was clipped by 4 bases and J by 10 bases, with 13 bases between them. CDR3 nucleotides: TGTGCCAGCAGCTCCGGTTTGGCCGGAGCTTTCTTT. It encodes CASSSGLAGAFF.

This chain links TRBV7-2 with TRBJ2-5; maybe TRBD2 (6 bases). The CDR3 has 16 residues. The V end lost 7 bases, the J end lost 2 bases, and 20 bases lay between the germline ends. Germline V gene data show CDR1 as SGHTA and CDR2 as FQGNSA. The CDR3 spells CASTQDRVAAQETQYF. CDR3 DNA: TGTGCCAGCACCCAAGATCGGGTAGCGGCACAAGAGACCCAGTACTTC.

This chain joins TRBV7-9 and TRBJ1-2; D is perhaps TRBD1 (5 bases). There are 15 residues in the CDR3. V was clipped by 3 bases and J by 7 bases, with 18 bases between them. In germline, CDR1 is SEHNR, CDR2 FQNEAQ (reference sequence). CDR3 sequence reads: CASSFGTSGSIGYTF. Written as DNA, the CDR3 is TGTGCCAGCAGCTTCGGGACTAGCGGGAGCATTGGCTACACCTTC.

Note on this clonotype: A much larger clone sits a single nucleotide away, making a read error possible. The chain joins TRBV30 to TRBJ1-1, with 9 bases identical to TRBD1. CDR1 GTSNPN and CDR2 SVGIG come from the germline V gene (reference sequence). This CDR3 is 15 amino acids long. The CDR3 here is CAWSRKWTGDTEALF. CDR3 bases: TGTGCCTGGAGCCGAAAGTGGACAGGGGACACTGAAGCTCTCTTT.